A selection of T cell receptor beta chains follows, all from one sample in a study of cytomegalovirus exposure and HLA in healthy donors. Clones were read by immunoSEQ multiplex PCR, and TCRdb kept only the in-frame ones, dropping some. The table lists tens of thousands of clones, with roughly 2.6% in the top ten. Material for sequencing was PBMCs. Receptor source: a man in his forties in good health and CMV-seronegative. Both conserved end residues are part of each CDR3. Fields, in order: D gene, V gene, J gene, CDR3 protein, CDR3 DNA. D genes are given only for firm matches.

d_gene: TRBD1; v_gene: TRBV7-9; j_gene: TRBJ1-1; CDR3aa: CASSRPGRTGPNTEAFF; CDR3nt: TGTGCCAGCAGCCGTCCGGGTCGGACAGGGCCCAACACTGAAGCTTTCTTT
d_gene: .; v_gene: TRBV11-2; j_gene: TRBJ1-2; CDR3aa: CASSLERVSFNYGYTF; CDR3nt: TGTGCCAGCAGCTTAGAGCGGGTATCCTTTAACTATGGCTACACCTTC
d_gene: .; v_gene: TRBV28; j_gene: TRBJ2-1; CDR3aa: CASSSTQVGGNNEQFF; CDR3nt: TGTGCCAGCAGTTCAACCCAAGTCGGGGGAAACAATGAGCAGTTCTTC
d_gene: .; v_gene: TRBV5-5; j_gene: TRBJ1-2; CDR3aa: CASSLGGGANYGYTF; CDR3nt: TGTGCCAGCAGCTTAGGCGGAGGAGCTAACTATGGCTACACCTTC
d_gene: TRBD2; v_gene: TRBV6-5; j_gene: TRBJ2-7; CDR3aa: CVQGRGGSYEQYF; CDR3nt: TGTGTCCAGGGGCGGGGGGGCTCCTACGAGCAGTACTTC
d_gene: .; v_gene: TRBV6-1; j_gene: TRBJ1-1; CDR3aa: CAAQYTEAFF; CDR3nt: TGTGCCGCACAGTACACTGAAGCTTTCTTT
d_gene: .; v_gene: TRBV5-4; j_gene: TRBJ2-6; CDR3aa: CASSLPGLPGSGANVLTF; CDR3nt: TGTGCCAGCAGCCTACCGGGACTCCCGGGTTCTGGGGCCAACGTCCTGACTTTC
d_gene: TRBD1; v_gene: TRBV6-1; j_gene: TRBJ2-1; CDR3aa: CASSDRDRGSRFF; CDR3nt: TGTGCCAGCAGCGATAGAGACAGGGGATCTCGGTTCTTC
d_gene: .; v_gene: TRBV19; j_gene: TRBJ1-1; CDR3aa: CASGVGLGTEAFF; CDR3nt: TGTGCCAGCGGGGTCGGGTTGGGGACTGAAGCTTTCTTT
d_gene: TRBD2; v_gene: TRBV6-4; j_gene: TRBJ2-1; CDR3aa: CASSDSERGPLVF; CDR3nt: TGTGCCAGCAGTGACTCGGAGCGGGGCCCCTTGGTCTTC
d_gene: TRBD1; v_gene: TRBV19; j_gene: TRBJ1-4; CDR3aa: CASQGEANEKLFF; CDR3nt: TGTGCCAGTCAGGGGGAAGCTAATGAAAAACTGTTTTTT
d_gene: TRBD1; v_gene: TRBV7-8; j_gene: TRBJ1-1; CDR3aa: CASSLSGQGTAEAFF; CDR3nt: TGTGCCAGCAGCTTATCGGGACAGGGGACGGCTGAAGCTTTCTTT
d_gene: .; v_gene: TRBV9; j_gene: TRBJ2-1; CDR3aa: CASSAGTGRAGGDNEQFF; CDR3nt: TGTGCCAGCAGCGCTGGGACAGGGCGAGCGGGGGGAGACAATGAGCAGTTCTTC
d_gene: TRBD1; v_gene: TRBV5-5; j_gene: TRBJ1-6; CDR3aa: CASSYRGSSYNSPLHF; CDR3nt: TGTGCCAGCAGTTACAGGGGGAGCTCCTATAATTCACCCCTCCACTTT
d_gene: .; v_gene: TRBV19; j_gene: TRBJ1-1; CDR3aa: CASSVPFTEAFF; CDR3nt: TGTGCCAGTAGTGTCCCCTTCACTGAAGCTTTCTTT
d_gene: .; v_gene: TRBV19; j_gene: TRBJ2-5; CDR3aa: CATEDGGEETQYF; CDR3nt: TGTGCCACCGAGGACGGAGGGGAAGAGACCCAGTACTTC
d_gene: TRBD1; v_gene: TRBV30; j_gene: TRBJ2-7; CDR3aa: CAWGQGAVYEQYF; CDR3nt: TGTGCCTGGGGACAGGGGGCGGTCTACGAGCAGTACTTC
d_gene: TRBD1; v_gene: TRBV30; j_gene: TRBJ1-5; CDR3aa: CAWGTGFNQPQHF; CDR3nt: TGTGCCTGGGGGACAGGGTTTAATCAGCCCCAGCATTTT
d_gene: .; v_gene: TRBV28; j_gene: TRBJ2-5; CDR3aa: CASTRGGDQETQYF; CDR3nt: TGTGCCAGCACCCGTGGCGGGGACCAAGAGACCCAGTACTTC
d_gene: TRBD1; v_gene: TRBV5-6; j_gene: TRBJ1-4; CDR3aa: CASSLGQGAGNEKLFF; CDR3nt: TGTGCCAGCAGCCTGGGGCAGGGGGCCGGTAATGAAAAACTGTTTTTT
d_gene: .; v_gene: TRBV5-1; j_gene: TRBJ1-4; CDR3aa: CASSLEQPNEKLFF; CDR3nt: TGCGCCAGCAGCTTGGAACAGCCGAATGAAAAACTGTTTTTT
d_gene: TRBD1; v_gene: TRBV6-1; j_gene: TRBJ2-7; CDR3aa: CASSPRDSYEQYF; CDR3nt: TGTGCCAGCAGTCCCCGGGACAGCTACGAGCAGTACTTC
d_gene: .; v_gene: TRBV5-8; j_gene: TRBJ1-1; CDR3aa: CASSLAGSGTEAFF; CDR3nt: TGTGCCAGCAGCTTGGCCGGGAGTGGCACTGAAGCTTTCTTT
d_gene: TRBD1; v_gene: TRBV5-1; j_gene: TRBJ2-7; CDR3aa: CASSPGDRVGEQYF; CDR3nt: TGCGCCAGCAGCCCCGGGGACAGGGTAGGGGAGCAGTACTTC
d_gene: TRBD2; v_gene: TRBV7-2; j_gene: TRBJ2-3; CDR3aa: CASSLDGLAQTDTQYF; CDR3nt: TGTGCCAGCAGCTTAGATGGACTAGCGCAAACAGATACGCAGTATTTT
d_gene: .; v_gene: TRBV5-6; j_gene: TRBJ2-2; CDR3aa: CASSLYGGELFF; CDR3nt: TGTGCCAGCAGCTTGTACGGCGGGGAGCTGTTTTTT
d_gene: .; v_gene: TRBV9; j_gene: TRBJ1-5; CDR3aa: CASSENFNQPQHF; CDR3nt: TGTGCCAGCAGCGAAAACTTCAATCAGCCCCAGCATTTT
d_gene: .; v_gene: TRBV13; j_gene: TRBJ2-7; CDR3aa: CASSLGVLQLYEQYF; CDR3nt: TGTGCCAGCAGCTTAGGAGTATTACAGCTCTACGAGCAGTACTTC
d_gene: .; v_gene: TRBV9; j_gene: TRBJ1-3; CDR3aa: CASSAREPGGNTIYF; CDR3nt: TGTGCCAGCAGCGCCCGAGAACCTGGTGGAAACACCATATATTTT
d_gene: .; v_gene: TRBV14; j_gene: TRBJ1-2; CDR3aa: CASSPLTARAGYTF; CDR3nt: TGTGCCAGCAGCCCGCTGACTGCGAGGGCTGGCTACACCTTC
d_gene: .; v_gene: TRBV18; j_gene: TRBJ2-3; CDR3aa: CASSPNRVDTQYF; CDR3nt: TGTGCCAGCTCACCAAACAGGGTGGATACGCAGTATTTT